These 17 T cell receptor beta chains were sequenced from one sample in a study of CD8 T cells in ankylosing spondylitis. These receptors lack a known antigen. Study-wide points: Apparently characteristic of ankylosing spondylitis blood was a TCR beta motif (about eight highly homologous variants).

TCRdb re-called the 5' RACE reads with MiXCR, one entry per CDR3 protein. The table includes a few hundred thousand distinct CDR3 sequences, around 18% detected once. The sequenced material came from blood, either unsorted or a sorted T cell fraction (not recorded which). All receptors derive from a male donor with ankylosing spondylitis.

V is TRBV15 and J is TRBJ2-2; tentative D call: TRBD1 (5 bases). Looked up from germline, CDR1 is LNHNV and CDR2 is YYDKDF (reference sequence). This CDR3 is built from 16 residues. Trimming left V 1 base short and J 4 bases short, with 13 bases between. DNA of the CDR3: TGTGCCACCAGCAGAGGACAAGGACACCTCACCGGGGAGCTGTTTTTT. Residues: CATSRGQGHLTGELFF.

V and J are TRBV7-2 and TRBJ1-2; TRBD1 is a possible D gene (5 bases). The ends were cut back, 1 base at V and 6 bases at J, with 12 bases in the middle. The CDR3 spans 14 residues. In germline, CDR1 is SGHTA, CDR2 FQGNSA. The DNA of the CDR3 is TGTGCCAGCAGCTTAGACACCCAGGGCCATGGCTACACCTTC. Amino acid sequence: CASSLDTQGHGYTF.

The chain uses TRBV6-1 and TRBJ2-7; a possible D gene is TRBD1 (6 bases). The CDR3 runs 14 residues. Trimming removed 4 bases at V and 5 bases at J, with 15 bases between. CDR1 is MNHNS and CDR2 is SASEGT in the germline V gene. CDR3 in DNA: TGTGCCAGCAGTGTAGCACAGGGCCTTCACGAGCAGTACTTC. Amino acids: CASSVAQGLHEQYF.

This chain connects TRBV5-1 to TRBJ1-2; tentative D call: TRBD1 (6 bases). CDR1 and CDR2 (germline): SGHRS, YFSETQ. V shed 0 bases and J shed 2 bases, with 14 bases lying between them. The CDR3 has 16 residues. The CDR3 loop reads CASSLVGTSGNYGYTF. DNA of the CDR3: TGCGCCAGCAGCTTGGTCGGGACATCGGGGAACTATGGCTACACCTTC.

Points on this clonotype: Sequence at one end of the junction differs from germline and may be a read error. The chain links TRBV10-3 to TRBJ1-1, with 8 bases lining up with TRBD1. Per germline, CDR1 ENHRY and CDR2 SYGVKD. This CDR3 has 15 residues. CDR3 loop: CANSVNGRQGSEAFF. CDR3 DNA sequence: TGTGCCAACAGTGTCAATGGCCGACAGGGGAGTGAAGCTTTCTTT.

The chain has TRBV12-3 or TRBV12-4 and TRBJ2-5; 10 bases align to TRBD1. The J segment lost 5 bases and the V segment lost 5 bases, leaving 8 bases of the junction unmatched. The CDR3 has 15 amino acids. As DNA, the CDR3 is TGTGCCAGCAGTCCGACAGGGGGCATAGGGGAGACCCAGTACTTC. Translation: CASSPTGGIGETQYF.

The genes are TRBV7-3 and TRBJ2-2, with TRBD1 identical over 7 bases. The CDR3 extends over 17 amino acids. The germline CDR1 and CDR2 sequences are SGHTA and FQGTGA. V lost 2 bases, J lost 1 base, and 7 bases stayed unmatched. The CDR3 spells CASSLLAGTVNTGELFF. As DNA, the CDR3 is TGTGCCAGCAGCTTACTTGCCGGGACAGTGAACACCGGGGAGCTGTTTTTT. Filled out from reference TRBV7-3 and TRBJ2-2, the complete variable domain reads GAGVSQTPSNKVTEKGKYVELRCDPISGHTALYWYRQSLGQGPEFLIYFQGTGAADDSGLPNDRFFAVRPEGSVSTLKIQRTERGDSAVYLCASSLLAGTVNTGELFFGEGSRLTVL.

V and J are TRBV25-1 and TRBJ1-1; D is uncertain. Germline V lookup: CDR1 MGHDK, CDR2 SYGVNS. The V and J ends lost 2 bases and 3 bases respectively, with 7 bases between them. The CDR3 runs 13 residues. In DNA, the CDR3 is TGTGCCAGCAGTGAAGCAAGGTACACTGAAGCTTTCTTT. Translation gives CASSEARYTEAFF.

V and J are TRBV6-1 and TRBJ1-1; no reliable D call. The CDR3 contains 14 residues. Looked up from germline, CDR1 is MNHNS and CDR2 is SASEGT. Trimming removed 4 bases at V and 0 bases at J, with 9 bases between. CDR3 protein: CASSGRTLNTEAFF. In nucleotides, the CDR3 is TGTGCCAGCAGTGGCCGGACGTTGAACACTGAAGCTTTCTTT.

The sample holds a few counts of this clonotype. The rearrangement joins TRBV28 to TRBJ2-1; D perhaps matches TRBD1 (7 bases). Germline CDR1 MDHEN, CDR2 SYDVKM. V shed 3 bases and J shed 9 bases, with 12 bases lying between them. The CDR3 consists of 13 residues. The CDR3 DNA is TGTGCCAGCAGTTTTTACAGGGGAGGTGAGCAGTTCTTC. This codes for CASSFYRGGEQFF.

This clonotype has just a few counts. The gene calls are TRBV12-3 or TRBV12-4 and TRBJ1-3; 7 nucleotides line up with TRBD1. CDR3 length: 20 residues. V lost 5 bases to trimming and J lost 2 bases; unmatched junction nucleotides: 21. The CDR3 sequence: CASSPHPGGYPRRTGNTIYF. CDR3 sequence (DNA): TGTGCCAGCAGTCCCCACCCAGGGGGTTACCCCCGGAGGACTGGAAACACCATATATTTT.

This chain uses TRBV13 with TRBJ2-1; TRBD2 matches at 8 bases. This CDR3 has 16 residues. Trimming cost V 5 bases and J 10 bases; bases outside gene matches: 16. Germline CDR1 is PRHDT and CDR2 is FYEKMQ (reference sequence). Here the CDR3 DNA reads TGTGCCAGCAGCCACCTGGGGAGCGGGGGAGAGCGAGAGCAGTTCTTC. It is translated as CASSHLGSGGEREQFF. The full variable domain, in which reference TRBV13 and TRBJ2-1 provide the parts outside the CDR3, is AAGVIQSPRHLIKEKRETATLKCYPIPRHDTVYWYQQGPGQDPQFLISFYEKMQSDKGSIPDRFSAQQFSDYHSELNMSSLELGDSALYFCASSHLGSGGEREQFFGPGTRLTVL.

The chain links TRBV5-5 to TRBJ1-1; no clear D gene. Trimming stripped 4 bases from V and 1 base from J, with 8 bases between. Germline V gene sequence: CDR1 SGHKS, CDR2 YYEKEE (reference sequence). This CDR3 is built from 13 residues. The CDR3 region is CASSLTPNTEAFF. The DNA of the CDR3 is TGTGCCAGCAGCCTAACACCGAACACTGAAGCTTTCTTT. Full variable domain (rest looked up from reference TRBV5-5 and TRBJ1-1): DAGVTQSPTHLIKTRGQQVTLRCSPISGHKSVSWYQQVLGQGPQFIFQYYEKEERGRGNFPDRFSARQFPNYSSELNVNALLLGDSALYLCASSLTPNTEAFFGQGTRLTVV.

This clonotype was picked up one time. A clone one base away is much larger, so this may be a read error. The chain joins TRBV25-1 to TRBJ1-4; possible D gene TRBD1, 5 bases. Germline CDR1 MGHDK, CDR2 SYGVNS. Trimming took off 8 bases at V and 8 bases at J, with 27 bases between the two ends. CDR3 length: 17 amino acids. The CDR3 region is CASGVLGGDGLPEKLFF. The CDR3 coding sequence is TGTGCCAGCGGTGTCCTCGGCGGGGACGGCCTACCCGAAAAACTGTTTTTT. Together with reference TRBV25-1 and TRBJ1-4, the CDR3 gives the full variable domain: EADIYQTPRYLVIGTGKKITLECSQTMGHDKMYWYQQDPGMELHLIHYSYGVNSTEKGDLSSESTVSRIRTEHFPLTLESARPSHTSQYLCASGVLGGDGLPEKLFFGSGTQLSVL.

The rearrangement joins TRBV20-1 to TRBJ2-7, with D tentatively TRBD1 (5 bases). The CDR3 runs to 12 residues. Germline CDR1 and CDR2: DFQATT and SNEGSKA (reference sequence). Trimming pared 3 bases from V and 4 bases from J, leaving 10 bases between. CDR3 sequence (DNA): TGCAGTGCTAGGGGGCACGGGTACGAGCAGTACTTC. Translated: CSARGHGYEQYF.

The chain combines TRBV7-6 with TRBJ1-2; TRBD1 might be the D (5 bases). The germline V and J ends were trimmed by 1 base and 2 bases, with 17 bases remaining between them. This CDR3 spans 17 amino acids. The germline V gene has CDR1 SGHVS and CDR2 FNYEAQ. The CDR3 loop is CASSLGAGSGENYGYTF. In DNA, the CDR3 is TGTGCCAGCAGCTTAGGGGCAGGGAGCGGGGAGAACTATGGCTACACCTTC.

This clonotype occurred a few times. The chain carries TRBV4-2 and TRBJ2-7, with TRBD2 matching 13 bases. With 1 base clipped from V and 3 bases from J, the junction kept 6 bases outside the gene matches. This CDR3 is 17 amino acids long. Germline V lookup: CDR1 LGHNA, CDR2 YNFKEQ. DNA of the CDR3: TGTGCCAGCAGCCAAGTCGCCGGGACTAGCGGGGTCTACGAGCAGTACTTC. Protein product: CASSQVAGTSGVYEQYF.